This T cell receptor beta chain was documented in a study of blood T cell repertoires in COVID-19. In the original analysis: The assay estimated nucleated cells by amplifying reference gene primers. Libraries were prepared by immunoSEQ multiplex PCR; TCRdb keeps only in-frame clonotypes and omits some of them. V, J and clone size reflect that table, while D and trimming were determined from the DNA. In the table there are roughly 140,000 clones, 85% to 90% of which are singletons. The count of this clone is one. The CDR3 has 15 amino acids. V lost 3 bases and J lost 4, with 15 bases in between. Germline-derived CDR1 and CDR2 are LNHDA and SQIVND (reference sequence).

This TCR derives from a man aged 45 to 65 with active or convalescent COVID-19. V and J are TRBV19 and TRBJ1-1; a possible D gene is TRBD1 (6 bases). Sequencing was performed on peripheral blood. The CDR3 region is CASSMLWGRVTEAFF. The CDR3 DNA follows: TGTGCCAGTAGTATGTTATGGGGGCGGGTCACTGAAGCTTTCTTT.